This T cell receptor (beta chain) was identified in a study of T cell changes during pregnancy in multiple sclerosis. This CDR3 contains 11 residues. Germline CDR1 reads SGHRS; CDR2 reads YFSETQ. With 9 bases removed from V and 8 bases from J, the gap between germline ends came to 14 bases. TCRdb's copy holds only in-frame clones and misses some; the assay was immunoSEQ multiplex PCR. The sample shows about 84,000 clones, about 94% of them seen only once. The chain employs TRBV5-1 and TRBJ1-2; weak D call: TRBD1 (5 bases). Sequencing used peripheral blood, obtained in the third trimester of pregnancy. The clonotype was recovered from a female donor with multiple sclerosis, enrolled in a pregnancy study. This chain's CDR3 is CATKDSLGYTF. CDR3 coding DNA: TGCGCCACTAAAGACAGCCTAGGCTACACCTTC.